The 31 T cell receptor beta chains below were found in one sample sequenced in a study of cytomegalovirus exposure and HLA in healthy donors (dated by TCRdb to about 2017). The library relied on the immunoSEQ multiplex PCR assay. The multiplex PCR relied on a mix of 60 forward primers for TCR Vbeta segments and 13 reverse primers for TCR Jbeta segments. Here the immuneACCESS table is served through TCRdb, limited to in-frame sequences with V and J called. Missing clones are a known gap in these copies; in checked studies unresolved V genes cover under half, and the rest lacks a known reason. The sample table lists some 90,000 clones, about 70% of them with a count of one. Jointly, the top ten make up 3% of the sample. The sample was PBMCs. The receptors were sampled from a female donor in good health and CMV-seropositive.

This rearrangement joins TRBV29-1 to TRBJ2-7; D perhaps matches TRBD1 (6 bases). CDR3 size: 14 residues. Germline CDR1 reads SQVTM; CDR2 reads ANQGSEA. Trimming removed 3 bases at V and 1 base at J, with 13 bases between. CDR3 nucleotide sequence: TGCAGCGTTGAGAAAGGCAGGGGTTCCTACGAGCAGTACTTC. This gives the protein CSVEKGRGSYEQYF.

The V gene is TRBV13, the J gene TRBJ1-5; D remains ambiguous. The germline V and J ends were trimmed by 3 bases and 4 bases, with 7 bases remaining between them. Per germline, CDR1 PRHDT and CDR2 FYEKMQ (reference sequence). The CDR3 totals 13 residues. CDR3 sequence (DNA): TGTGCCAGCAGCTTGCAGGAAAATCAGCCCCAGCATTTT. Translating gives CASSLQENQPQHF.

A few counts support this clone. The CDR3 protein is CASSQRAGGDNEQFF. The CDR3 nucleotides are TGTGCCAGCAGCCAAAGAGCGGGAGGGGACAATGAGCAGTTCTTC. The V call is TRBV4-2, the J call TRBJ2-1, with TRBD2 matching over 10 bases. Germline CDR1 and CDR2: LGHNA and YNFKEQ. The junction had 3 bases not matched to a gene; V was cut back by 2 bases and J by 5 bases. The CDR3 runs 15 residues.

The chain combines TRBV11-2 with TRBJ1-1; D unclear. This CDR3 has 14 amino acids. In germline, CDR1 is SGHAT, CDR2 FQNNGV. V was shortened by 0 bases and J by 2 bases, with 7 bases between the two germline ends. CDR3 bases: TGTGCCAGCAGCTTAGAGGGCAGAAACACTGAAGCTTTCTTT. Its protein is CASSLEGRNTEAFF.

The V and J genes are TRBV6-5 and TRBJ2-7; D is perhaps TRBD1 (6 bases). The CDR3 contains 13 residues. Trimming took off 3 bases at V and 4 bases at J, with 10 bases between the two ends. From germline, CDR1 is MNHEY and CDR2 SVGAGI. Here the CDR3 reads CASSYGQQYEQYF. The CDR3 coding sequence is TGTGCCAGCAGTTATGGACAGCAGTACGAGCAGTACTTC.

This rearrangement joins TRBV7-2 to TRBJ1-6; 9 bases line up with TRBD1. This CDR3 has 15 residues. Trimming cost V 6 bases and J 6 bases; bases outside gene matches: 6. Germline values: CDR1 SGHTA, CDR2 FQGNSA. The CDR3 region has the DNA TGTGCCAGCAGACCCGACAGGGGGGTTAATTCACCCCTCCACTTT. It translates to CASRPDRGVNSPLHF.

The V call is TRBV6-5, the J call TRBJ2-3, with 7 bases lining up with TRBD1. The junction had 2 bases not matched to a gene; V was cut back by 0 bases and J by 2 bases. CDR1 and CDR2 (germline): MNHEY, SVGAGI. CDR3 length: 15 residues. CDR3 bases: TGTGCCAGCAGTTACTCCGGGACAGCCACAGATACGCAGTATTTT. Protein sequence: CASSYSGTATDTQYF.

This clone was seen more than once but under ten times. The chain carries TRBV7-3 and TRBJ2-3; tentatively, D is TRBD1 (5 bases). V dropped 2 bases and J dropped 2 bases, with 11 bases sitting between them. From germline, CDR1 is SGHTA and CDR2 FQGTGA. The CDR3 sequence is 15 residues long. The CDR3, as DNA: TGTGCCAGCAGCTTATCTTCAGGGCCCACAGATACGCAGTATTTT. Residues: CASSLSSGPTDTQYF.

The sample holds one count of this clone. The chain employs TRBV7-9 and TRBJ2-1; 9 positions agree with TRBD2. The junction had 8 bases not matched to a gene; V was cut back by 1 base and J by 4 bases. CDR3 length: 17 amino acids. The germline V gene encodes CDR1 SEHNR and CDR2 FQNEAQ (reference sequence). The CDR3 sequence is CASSLGIAGVKYNEQFF. The CDR3 coding sequence is TGTGCCAGCAGCTTAGGGATAGCGGGAGTCAAATACAATGAGCAGTTCTTC.

The chain employs TRBV30 and TRBJ1-5, with TRBD1 matching over 10 bases. Germline lookup yields CDR1 GTSNPN and CDR2 SVGIG (reference sequence). Trimming at V came to 3 bases and at J to 5 bases, leaving 4 bases not matched to a gene. The CDR3 contains 14 residues. CDR3 protein: CAWSETGGHQPQHF. The CDR3 region has the DNA TGTGCCTGGAGCGAGACAGGGGGCCATCAGCCCCAGCATTTT.

The chain is built from TRBV10-3 and TRBJ1-2; TRBD1 is a possible D gene (5 bases). V was shortened by 3 bases and J by 10 bases, with 15 bases between the two germline ends. This CDR3 spans 13 amino acids. Germline lookup yields CDR1 ENHRY and CDR2 SYGVKD. The CDR3 protein is CAISEGAADPYTF. CDR3 DNA: TGTGCCATCAGTGAAGGGGCAGCAGATCCCTACACCTTC.

The V call is TRBV7-2, the J call TRBJ2-7; tentatively, D is TRBD2 (6 bases). The CDR3 is made up of 14 amino acids. CDR1 SGHTA and CDR2 FQGNSA come from the germline V gene. V lost 2 bases and J lost 2, with 10 bases in between. CDR3 region: CASSLSAGPYEQYF. The CDR3 DNA sequence: TGTGCCAGCAGCTTAAGCGCGGGACCCTACGAGCAGTACTTC. Complete variable domain (other parts from reference TRBV7-2 and TRBJ2-7): GAGVSQSPSNKVTEKGKDVELRCDPISGHTALYWYRQSLGQGLEFLIYFQGNSAPDKSGLPSDRFSAERTGGSVSTLTIQRTQQEDSAVYLCASSLSAGPYEQYFGPGTRLTVT.

V is TRBV4-1 and J is TRBJ2-1; D might be TRBD2 (5 bases). Trimming took 0 bases from V and 11 from J, leaving 17 bases between them. Germline-derived CDR1 and CDR2 are MGHRA and YSYEKL. This CDR3 region has 15 residues. The CDR3 loop reads CASSQEGLNSGKQFF. The CDR3 DNA is TGCGCCAGCAGCCAAGAAGGTCTGAACTCGGGAAAGCAGTTCTTC.

The genes are TRBV7-8 and TRBJ2-7; 12 bases match TRBD1. The V gene's germline CDR1 is SGHVS and CDR2 FQNEAQ. The CDR3 covers 15 residues. With V trimmed by 5 bases and J by 2 bases, 4 bases remained unmatched. DNA for the CDR3: TGTGCCAGCAGCGCGGGACAGGGGGCAACCTACGAGCAGTACTTC. It specifies CASSAGQGATYEQYF. Full variable domain (outside the CDR3, taken from reference TRBV7-8 and TRBJ2-7): GAGVSQSPRYKVAKRGQDVALRCDPISGHVSLFWYQQALGQGPEFLTYFQNEAQLDKSGLPSDRFFAERPEGSVSTLKIQRTQQEDSAVYLCASSAGQGATYEQYFGPGTRLTVT.

As DNA, the CDR3 is TGTGCCAGCAGCTTAGATGGGACAGGGCAGTTCTTC. Translating it yields CASSLDGTGQFF. The rearrangement links TRBV7-2 to TRBJ2-1; 8 bases are shared with TRBD1. Germline CDR1 reads SGHTA; CDR2 reads FQGNSA. This CDR3 region has 12 residues. V lost 1 base to trimming and J lost 12 bases; unmatched junction nucleotides: 2.

The chain links TRBV10-3 to TRBJ1-1; tentative D call: TRBD1 (5 bases). Germline V gene sequence: CDR1 ENHRY, CDR2 SYGVKD. This CDR3 contains 13 residues. V lost 6 bases to trimming and J lost 4 bases, with 12 bases between them. The CDR3 here is CAISGGGGTEAFF. The CDR3 nucleotides read TGTGCCATCAGCGGGGGGGGAGGCACTGAAGCTTTCTTT.

This clone was seen a few times. As DNA, the CDR3 is TGTGCCAGCAAGAAGCGTGGCACAGATACGCAGTATTTT. It specifies CASKKRGTDTQYF. The rearrangement links TRBV2 to TRBJ2-3, with D unresolved. The CDR3 sequence is 13 residues long. Trimming cost V 7 bases and J 1 base, with 9 bases left between them. The germline V gene has CDR1 SNHLY and CDR2 FYNNEI.

The chain carries TRBV11-3 and TRBJ2-1, with D possibly TRBD2 on 5 matching bases. V gave up 4 bases and J gave up 1 base, with 14 bases separating them. This CDR3 has 16 amino acids. Germline V lookup: CDR1 SGHNT, CDR2 YENEEA. The CDR3 sequence: CASSSRRYASYNEQFF. CDR3 in DNA: TGTGCCAGCAGCTCTAGGAGGTATGCATCCTACAATGAGCAGTTCTTC. The whole variable domain, remainder taken from reference TRBV11-3 and TRBJ2-1, is EAGVVQSPRYKIIEKKQPVAFWCNPISGHNTLYWYLQNLGQGPELLIRYENEEAVDDSQLPKDRFSAERLKGVDSTLKIQPAELGDSAVYLCASSSRRYASYNEQFFGPGTRLTVL.

The chain carries TRBV28 and TRBJ1-1; D unclear. The germline V gene has CDR1 MDHEN and CDR2 SYDVKM. V lost 5 bases to trimming and J lost 1 base, with 14 bases between them. The CDR3 consists of 15 residues. CDR3 nucleotide sequence: TGTGCCAGCAGTAAAGGAGGGAGGGAGAACACTGAAGCTTTCTTT. This sequence encodes CASSKGGRENTEAFF.

The chain recombines TRBV5-6 with TRBJ1-1; 8 positions agree with TRBD1. The CDR3 loop spans 14 amino acids. Trimming took 5 bases from V and 5 from J; bases not matched to a gene: 8. The germline V gene encodes CDR1 SGHDT and CDR2 YYEEEE. This CDR3 is CASSRQGRRTEAFF. The CDR3 DNA reads as TGTGCCAGCAGTCGACAGGGGAGGAGGACTGAAGCTTTCTTT.

Here the CDR3 DNA reads TGTGCCAGCAGCTCCGAGGACTGGACTAGCAAAAGCACAGATACGCAGTATTTT. Translated, it gives CASSSEDWTSKSTDTQYF. The V and J genes are TRBV13 and TRBJ2-3; 8 bases map to TRBD2. Germline V gene sequence: CDR1 PRHDT, CDR2 FYEKMQ (reference sequence). Germline trimming cut 4 bases from V and 0 bases from J; bases unmatched to any gene: 12. The CDR3 contains 18 residues. Full variable domain (remainder filled in from reference TRBV13 and TRBJ2-3): AAGVIQSPRHLIKEKRETATLKCYPIPRHDTVYWYQQGPGQDPQFLISFYEKMQSDKGSIPDRFSAQQFSDYHSELNMSSLELGDSALYFCASSSEDWTSKSTDTQYFGPGTRLTVL.

CDR3 coding DNA: TGTGCCAGCAGCCCTGGGACTATCCCCGGGGAGCTGTTTTTT. It encodes CASSPGTIPGELFF. The gene calls are TRBV7-2 and TRBJ2-2, with 7 bases fitting TRBD2. V shed 5 bases, J shed 6 bases, and the junction held 6 bases outside the gene matches. From germline, CDR1 is SGHTA and CDR2 FQGNSA. CDR3 length: 14 residues. The complete variable domain, with remaining parts taken from reference TRBV7-2 and TRBJ2-2, reads GAGVSQSPSNKVTEKGKDVELRCDPISGHTALYWYRQSLGQGLEFLIYFQGNSAPDKSGLPSDRFSAERTGGSVSTLTIQRTQQEDSAVYLCASSPGTIPGELFFGEGSRLTVL.

This chain links TRBV5-1 with TRBJ2-3; D gene ambiguous. With 0 bases removed from V and 3 bases from J, the gap between germline ends came to 14 bases. The CDR3 is 16 amino acids. The germline CDR1 and CDR2 sequences are SGHRS and YFSETQ. CDR3 nucleotide sequence: TGCGCCAGCAGCTTGGGAGGTACCCCTGAGACAGATACGCAGTATTTT. It yields the protein CASSLGGTPETDTQYF.

V usage is TRBV7-2 and J usage is TRBJ2-5, with 8 bases that match TRBD2. CDR1 SGHTA and CDR2 FQGNSA come from the germline V gene. The CDR3 is made up of 15 amino acids. Trimming took 1 base from V and 7 from J; bases not matched to a gene: 8. The CDR3 spells CASSLVGGTSGTQYF. CDR3 DNA: TGTGCCAGCAGCTTAGTGGGCGGGACTAGTGGGACCCAGTACTTC.

V is TRBV7-2 and J is TRBJ2-7; D might be TRBD2 (5 bases). V lost 6 bases and J 6 bases, leaving 15 bases between the germline ends. The CDR3 extends over 13 amino acids. Germline assignment: CDR1 SGHTA and CDR2 FQGNSA. DNA for the CDR3: TGTGCCAGCAGTCCCCCGCCCGGACTCGAGCAGTACTTC. Its protein is CASSPPPGLEQYF.

This clone appeared a few times. V usage is TRBV7-2 and J usage is TRBJ2-3, with 11 bases matching TRBD2. This CDR3 has 18 residues. V dropped 5 bases and J dropped 2; count of bases not matched to a gene: 12. The germline V gene has CDR1 SGHTA and CDR2 FQGNSA. The CDR3 region is CASSPRPGTSGNTDTQYF. The CDR3 DNA reads as TGTGCCAGCAGCCCACGGCCGGGGACTAGCGGTAACACAGATACGCAGTATTTT.

The rearrangement joins TRBV4-1 to TRBJ1-2; 7 bases align to TRBD1. CDR3 size: 15 residues. Germline-derived CDR1 and CDR2 are MGHRA and YSYEKL. Trimming at V came to 0 bases and at J to 5 bases, leaving 6 bases not matched to a gene. The CDR3 region has the DNA TGCGCCAGCAGCCAAGAAGGGGGCTCTAGGTATGGCTACACCTTC. As protein: CASSQEGGSRYGYTF.

The J gene is TRBJ2-1, the V gene TRBV30, with 9 positions matching TRBD2. CDR1 is GTSNPN, CDR2 SVGIG, per germline (reference sequence). The ends lost 0 bases at V and 3 bases at J; junction bases unmatched: 12. This CDR3 is built from 18 residues. The chain's CDR3 is CAWSVLSLAGTFYNEQFF. The CDR3 coding sequence is TGTGCCTGGAGTGTCCTCTCCCTAGCGGGAACCTTCTACAATGAGCAGTTCTTC.

This clone was detected once. The chain has TRBV30 and TRBJ1-3; D is uncertain. V was shortened by 2 bases and J by 2 bases, with 7 bases between the two germline ends. Germline V gene lookup returns CDR1 GTSNPN and CDR2 SVGIG (reference sequence). The CDR3 length is 13 residues. The CDR3 sequence is CAWSHGAGNTIYF. CDR3 in DNA: TGTGCCTGGAGTCACGGAGCTGGAAACACCATATATTTT. Full variable domain (outside the CDR3, taken from reference TRBV30 and TRBJ1-3): SQTIHQWPATLVQPVGSPLSLECTVEGTSNPNLYWYRQAAGRGLQLLFYSVGIGQISSEVPQNLSASRPQDRQFILSSKKLLLSDSGFYLCAWSHGAGNTIYFGEGSWLTVV.

The chain joins TRBV6-1 to TRBJ1-5; no definite D call. Trimming took off 4 bases at V and 4 bases at J, with 11 bases between the two ends. The CDR3 length is 14 residues. Germline-derived CDR1 and CDR2 are MNHNS and SASEGT. CDR3 DNA sequence: TGTGCCAGCAGTGTGGGCAGCTCAAATCAGCCCCAGCATTTT. Translated: CASSVGSSNQPQHF.

As for this clone: Other nucleotide sequences from this sample produce the same CDR3. This sequence joins TRBV30 and TRBJ1-6; D not certain. The CDR3 extends over 14 amino acids. With 3 bases removed from V and 0 bases from J, the gap between germline ends came to 6 bases. Looked up from germline, CDR1 is GTSNPN and CDR2 is SVGIG (reference sequence). DNA of the CDR3: TGTGCCTGGAGCCTAAGCTCCTATAATTCACCCCTCCACTTT. This codes for CAWSLSSYNSPLHF.